This TCR beta chain was captured by sequencing in a study of blood T cell repertoires in COVID-19. Study as a whole: The United States, Italy and Spain provided the acute and convalescent COVID-19 samples.

Sequencing used immunoSEQ multiplex PCR; TCRdb keeps in-frame clones, though not all of them. The data contain 110,000 to 150,000 clones, about 86% of them singletons. V was pared by 1 base and J by 2 bases, with 11 bases between. CDR1 and CDR2 (germline): LNHNV, YYDKDF (reference sequence). The CDR3 totals 15 residues. Self-reported history from a screening survey and questionnaire set each donor's cohort. Two consecutive negative NP/OP PCR tests, clearance, or resolved symptoms defined Cohort 3 recovery. V gene TRBV15 combines with J gene TRBJ1-1, with a tentative D call TRBD1 (6 bases). Material for sequencing was PBMCs or T cells enriched from blood (not recorded which). This receptor was identified in a man aged 50 to 60 who had recovered from COVID-19. The CDR3, as DNA: TGTGCCACCAGCAGAGTATCAGGGGTTAACACTGAAGCTTTCTTT. Amino acid sequence: CATSRVSGVNTEAFF.